Sequencing of this T cell receptor beta chain was carried out in a study of blood T cell repertoires in COVID-19. About the study: Whether acute or convalescent, the COVID-19 samples came from the United States, Italy and Spain. T cells, B-cell-depleted T cells, or PBMCs supplied cDNA or gDNA.

The junction had 11 bases not matched to a gene; V was cut back by 4 bases and J by 6 bases. From germline, CDR1 is PRHDT and CDR2 FYEKMQ (reference sequence). The CDR3 contains 15 residues. The age range of participants was about 18 to 100 years, with residence in about two dozen US areas. The assay was immunoSEQ multiplex PCR, and TCRdb's table has in-frame clones only and misses some. The sample records fewer than 200,000 clones, roughly 86% being singletons. The material sequenced was PBMCs or T cells enriched from blood (not recorded which). This chain links TRBV13 with TRBJ2-7; 8 bases map to TRBD2. The TCR was taken from a woman aged 40 to 55 in a cohort exposed to, infected with or recovered from COVID-19 (not recorded which). The CDR3 DNA follows: TGTGCCAGCAGCTATAGCGGGACCCCCATCCTCGAGCAGTACTTC. Translated: CASSYSGTPILEQYF.